A single sample is the source of the 31 T cell receptor beta chains below, sequenced in a study of naive and memory T cell subsets. Described treatment: skin biopsy from PPD injection site in Mantoux-positive individual. The library had UMIs added by 3' ligation of an oligonucleotide to TCR cDNA. Four PCR rounds used nested alpha and beta constant region primers plus the SP2 primer. TCRdb re-called the UMI-ligation and nested PCR reads through MiXCR, storing one row per CDR3 protein. The sample lists around 20,000 distinct CDR3 sequences, approximately 6% seen once, with over 5% in the top ten. The starting material was skin, obtained from a tuberculin skin test site. The receptor set was obtained from an adult in good health.

This clonotype was counted ten times or more. The V gene is TRBV4-2, the J gene TRBJ2-5; 9 bases map to TRBD1. Looked up from germline, CDR1 is LGHNA and CDR2 is YNFKEQ. CDR3 length equals 16 residues. V was pared by 4 bases and J by 2 bases, with 8 bases of the junction left unmatched. The CDR3 DNA follows: TGTGCCAGCAGCCCCGGGACAGGGCAGCAGCAAGAGACCCAGTACTTC. Translated, it gives CASSPGTGQQQETQYF.

This clonotype has a count of ten or more. The V gene is TRBV6-2 or TRBV6-3, the J gene TRBJ2-7; possibly TRBD1 or TRBD2 for D (5 bases each). CDR3 length equals 14 residues. CDR1 and CDR2 from the germline V gene are MNHEY and SVGEGT. V lost 6 bases and J 7 bases, leaving 19 bases between the germline ends. CDR3 residues: CASSPGTPVEEQYF. CDR3 DNA sequence: TGTGCCAGCAGCCCCGGGACCCCCGTCGAGGAGCAGTACTTC.

At least ten counts were recorded for this clonotype. The chain uses TRBV28 and TRBJ2-7; possible D gene TRBD2, 5 bases. Between the trimmed V and J ends, which lost 0 bases and 5 bases, there was a span of 29 bases. This CDR3 has 20 amino acids. Germline CDR1 MDHEN, CDR2 SYDVKM. The CDR3 loop is CASSLWKRNAPSSKRNEQYF. The DNA of the CDR3 is TGTGCCAGCAGTTTATGGAAGCGGAACGCCCCCTCATCGAAACGCAACGAGCAGTACTTC.

This clonotype was observed at least ten times. V is TRBV19 and J is TRBJ1-2; TRBD1 agrees at 7 bases. Germline assignment: CDR1 LNHDA and CDR2 SQIVND (reference sequence). The CDR3 loop spans 16 amino acids. Trimming removed 4 bases from V and 4 bases from J; junction bases left unmatched: 12. In nucleotides, the CDR3 is TGTGCCAGTAGTACCTCCACGACAGGGAACGCCTATGGCTACACCTTC. Translated: CASSTSTTGNAYGYTF.

This clonotype is termed medium-sized. The chain uses TRBV4-3 and TRBJ2-7; 7 positions agree with TRBD2. This CDR3 contains 16 residues. V trimming: 0 bases; J trimming: 2 bases; junction bases outside the gene matches: 7. The germline V gene has CDR1 LGHNA and CDR2 YSLEER. The CDR3 sequence: CASSQDSISGAYEQYF. The CDR3 nucleotides read TGCGCCAGCAGCCAAGATAGTATCAGCGGGGCCTACGAGCAGTACTTC.

The chain recombines TRBV7-2 with TRBJ2-1, with D tentatively TRBD2 (5 bases). V lost 3 bases and J lost 7, with 13 bases in between. The CDR3 extends over 14 amino acids. CDR1 SGHTA and CDR2 FQGNSA come from the germline V gene. In DNA, the CDR3 is TGTGCCAGCAGCTTTACCAGCGGAAGAAATGAGCAGTTCTTC. Protein sequence: CASSFTSGRNEQFF.

This clonotype was counted between two and nine times. CDR3 sequence reads: CASSYGGSGSEQYF. The CDR3 DNA is TGTGCCAGCAGTTACGGAGGGTCCGGTAGCGAGCAGTACTTC. This rearrangement joins TRBV6-5 to TRBJ2-7; possibly TRBD2 for D (6 bases). The ends were cut back, 2 bases at V and 6 bases at J, with 14 bases in the middle. The V gene's germline CDR1 is MNHEY and CDR2 SVGAGI. CDR3 size: 14 residues.

Only a few counts were recorded for this clonotype. This sequence joins TRBV30 and TRBJ1-2; D unresolved. Germline values: CDR1 GTSNPN, CDR2 SVGIG (reference sequence). V dropped 3 bases and J dropped 5 bases, with 10 bases sitting between them. CDR3 length equals 12 residues. The CDR3 loop is CAWRSGGYGYTF. CDR3 sequence (DNA): TGTGCCTGGAGATCTGGCGGGTATGGCTACACCTTC.

This clonotype was counted ten times or more. The chain carries TRBV6-6 and TRBJ1-1; perhaps TRBD1 as D (5 bases). Germline V gives CDR1 MNHNY, CDR2 SVGAGI (reference sequence). The CDR3 loop spans 15 amino acids. V shed 6 bases and J shed 5 bases, with 19 bases lying between them. CDR3 nucleotide sequence: TGTGCCAGCAGCCCAGAAACAGGAGGTTATACTGAAGCTTTCTTT. Its translation is CASSPETGGYTEAFF.

This clonotype was detected ten times or more. The CDR3 nucleotides are TGCGCCAGCAGCCAAGATTATCGGGGGGTTAAGTACGAGCAGTACTTC. The encoded protein is CASSQDYRGVKYEQYF. The rearrangement uses TRBV4-3 and TRBJ2-7; TRBD2 matches at 7 bases. The germline V gene encodes CDR1 LGHNA and CDR2 YSLEER. The CDR3 spans 16 residues. V shed 0 bases and J 4 bases; nucleotides not matched to a gene: 9.

This clonotype was seen at least ten times. The chain couples TRBV6-2 or TRBV6-3 to TRBJ2-7; TRBD2 matches at 10 bases. This CDR3 contains 15 residues. Germline-derived CDR1 and CDR2 are MNHEY and SVGEGT. V was pared by 5 bases and J by 4 bases, with 8 bases of the junction left unmatched. In DNA form, the CDR3 reads TGTGCCAGCAGTCTCACTAGCGGGACCGCGTACGAGCAGTACTTC. Amino acids: CASSLTSGTAYEQYF.

In this sample, this clonotype turned up many times. The chain recombines TRBV7-8 with TRBJ2-5; weak D call: TRBD2 (6 bases). CDR1 SGHVS and CDR2 FQNEAQ come from the germline V gene. The CDR3 length is 15 residues. V lost 0 bases and J lost 4, with 12 bases in between. Written as DNA, the CDR3 is TGTGCCAGCAGCTTAGCGGGAGGAATAATAGAGACCCAGTACTTC. Translating gives CASSLAGGIIETQYF.

This sequence joins TRBV12-3 or TRBV12-4 and TRBJ2-3; 8 bases fit TRBD2. Trimming cost V 7 bases and J 4 bases; bases outside gene matches: 10. This CDR3 comprises 15 residues. CDR3 loop: CASTLQAGVPDTQYF. In DNA, the CDR3 is TGTGCCAGCACTCTCCAAGCGGGAGTCCCAGATACGCAGTATTTT.

The genes are TRBV12-3 or TRBV12-4 and TRBJ1-5, with 7 bases matching TRBD1. CDR3 length: 16 residues. Trimming at V came to 5 bases and at J to 6 bases, leaving 13 bases not matched to a gene. The CDR3 DNA is TGTGCCAGCAGTCCAATAACGGGGAGGGGGCGTCAGCCCCAGCATTTT. It yields the protein CASSPITGRGRQPQHF.

This clonotype was counted at least ten times. The CDR3 nucleotides read TGTGCCAGCAGTTGGGGGACAGGGAGGACTGAAGCTTTCTTT. Protein sequence: CASSWGTGRTEAFF. The chain uses TRBV12-3 or TRBV12-4 and TRBJ1-1; 9 bases match TRBD1. The CDR3 has 14 amino acids. J lost 5 bases, V lost 4 bases, and 5 bases had no gene match.

This clonotype was observed a handful of times. The rearrangement uses TRBV6-4 and TRBJ2-1; D not resolved. The CDR3 consists of 15 residues. Germline assignment: CDR1 MRHNA and CDR2 SNTAGT. V was pared by 3 bases and J by 0 bases, with 9 bases between. The DNA for the CDR3 is TGTGCCAGCAGTGAATGGGCGGACTCCTACAATGAGCAGTTCTTC. This gives the protein CASSEWADSYNEQFF.

This clonotype was seen ten or more times. The genes are TRBV5-4 and TRBJ2-7; 8 bases agree with TRBD1. This CDR3 has 12 amino acids. Germline lookup yields CDR1 SGHNT and CDR2 YYREEE (reference sequence). Trimming cost V 4 bases and J 11 bases; bases outside gene matches: 8. CDR3 nucleotides: TGTGCCAGCAGCCAAGACAGGGGAACGAAGTACTTC. This translates into CASSQDRGTKYF.

The gene calls are TRBV3-1 and TRBJ1-2; a possible D gene is TRBD1 (5 bases). From germline, CDR1 is LGHDT and CDR2 YNNKEL (reference sequence). The V end was cut by 4 bases, the J end by 2 bases, with 8 bases between. This CDR3 has 13 residues. The CDR3 region has the DNA TGTGCCAGCAGCCCGGACACCAACTATGGCTACACCTTC. Protein sequence: CASSPDTNYGYTF.

This clonotype has more than one count but fewer than ten. The V call is TRBV7-9, the J call TRBJ1-4; D perhaps matches TRBD1 (6 bases). Germline V gene sequence: CDR1 SEHNR, CDR2 FQNEAQ (reference sequence). The CDR3 spans 13 residues. V was trimmed by 5 bases and J by 5 bases, leaving 9 bases between them. In DNA, the CDR3 is TGTGCCAGCAGCCTCCAGGGGAATGAAAAACTGTTTTTT. Residues: CASSLQGNEKLFF.

This clonotype was seen many times. J is TRBJ2-7 and V is TRBV2, with D uncertain. V lost 3 bases and J lost 3, with 12 bases in between. Germline lookup yields CDR1 SNHLY and CDR2 FYNNEI. CDR3 length: 14 amino acids. CDR3 residues: CASSEVGSLYEQYF. CDR3 coding DNA: TGTGCCAGCAGTGAGGTAGGCAGCCTCTACGAGCAGTACTTC. Supplemented by reference TRBV2 and TRBJ2-7, the full variable domain reads EPEVTQTPSHQVTQMGQEVILRCVPISNHLYFYWYRQILGQKVEFLVSFYNNEISEKSEIFDDQFSVERPDGSNFTLKIRSTKLEDSAMYFCASSEVGSLYEQYFGPGTRLTVT.

This clonotype was counted many times. V gene TRBV12-3 or TRBV12-4 combines with J gene TRBJ2-3, with a tentative D call TRBD2 (6 bases). The CDR3 has 15 amino acids. Trimming removed 3 bases from V and 0 bases from J, with 10 bases in between. The CDR3 sequence: CASSFVGTSTDTQYF. The CDR3, as DNA: TGTGCCAGCAGTTTCGTCGGGACTAGCACAGATACGCAGTATTTT.

This chain links TRBV12-3 or TRBV12-4 with TRBJ2-7; D is undetermined. The CDR3 has 14 residues. Trimming removed 5 bases at V and 12 bases at J, with 23 bases between. The CDR3 region is CASSPRRMAGERYF. The CDR3 bases are TGTGCCAGCAGTCCTAGGCGAATGGCCGGCGAGAGGTACTTC.

This chain joins TRBV6-2 or TRBV6-3 and TRBJ2-1; no clear D gene. V lost 5 bases and J 5 bases, leaving 4 bases between the germline ends. Germline V lookup: CDR1 MNHEY, CDR2 SVGEGT. CDR3 length: 11 residues. The CDR3 region is CASSPHNEQFF. The DNA of the CDR3 is TGTGCCAGCAGTCCCCACAATGAGCAGTTCTTC.

This clonotype appeared many times. V is TRBV5-1 and J is TRBJ2-1; 8 bases line up with TRBD1. The J segment lost 9 bases and the V segment lost 4 bases, leaving 12 bases of the junction unmatched. The CDR3 spans 15 residues. CDR1 is SGHRS and CDR2 is YFSETQ in the germline V gene. The CDR3 bases are TGCGCCAGCAGCAGAAGACAGGGGAGCGGCGGTGAGCAGTTCTTC. Its translation: CASSRRQGSGGEQFF.

This clonotype was seen ten or more times. The V call is TRBV20-1, the J call TRBJ2-7, with TRBD2 as a possible D gene (5 bases). Germline V gene sequence: CDR1 DFQATT, CDR2 SNEGSKA (reference sequence). The ends were cut back, 2 bases at V and 2 bases at J, with 10 bases in the middle. CDR3 length: 13 amino acids. The CDR3 loop reads CSARRRGTYEQYF. The DNA for the CDR3 is TGCAGTGCTAGAAGACGGGGAACCTACGAGCAGTACTTC.

This rearrangement joins TRBV5-4 to TRBJ2-5; possibly TRBD1 for D (6 bases). Trimming left V 4 bases short and J 6 bases short, with 13 bases between. This CDR3 region has 13 residues. Germline CDR1 SGHNT, CDR2 YYREEE (reference sequence). CDR3: CASSGRDTQTQYF. In DNA form, the CDR3 reads TGTGCCAGCAGCGGCCGGGACACTCAGACCCAGTACTTC.

The V and J genes are TRBV7-2 and TRBJ2-5; possible D gene TRBD1, 5 bases. This CDR3 has 14 residues. Germline V CDR1 and CDR2: SGHTA, FQGNSA. Deletions cut 1 base from V and 2 bases from J, with 8 bases between. This CDR3 reads CASSLVQGQETQYF. DNA of the CDR3: TGTGCCAGCAGCTTAGTCCAGGGTCAAGAGACCCAGTACTTC. Based on the CDR3 plus reference TRBV7-2 and TRBJ2-5, the full variable domain is GAGVSQSPSNKVTEKGKDVELRCDPISGHTALYWYRQSLGQGLEFLIYFQGNSAPDKSGLPSDRFSAERTGGSVSTLTIQRTQQEDSAVYLCASSLVQGQETQYFGPGTRLLVL.

This clonotype was seen many times. The CDR3 sequence is CASSLAGGVYNEQFF. The CDR3 bases are TGTGCCAGCAGTTTAGCGGGAGGGGTCTACAATGAGCAGTTCTTC. V gene TRBV6-2 or TRBV6-3 combines with J gene TRBJ2-1, with 11 bases lining up with TRBD2. Germline CDR1 and CDR2: MNHEY and SVGEGT. With 4 bases clipped from V and 3 bases from J, the junction kept 2 bases outside the gene matches. This CDR3 has 15 amino acids.

The rearrangement joins TRBV28 to TRBJ2-7, with 7 bases matching TRBD2. The CDR3 has 17 amino acids. V lost 2 bases, J lost 0 bases, and 10 bases stayed unmatched. Germline lookup yields CDR1 MDHEN and CDR2 SYDVKM. The chain's CDR3 is CASSLTPGRPFSYEQYF. In DNA, the CDR3 is TGTGCCAGCAGTTTAACCCCCGGGAGGCCCTTCTCCTACGAGCAGTACTTC. Using reference TRBV28 and TRBJ2-7 for the parts outside the CDR3, the full variable domain is DVKVTQSSRYLVKRTGEKVFLECVQDMDHENMFWYRQDPGLGLRLIYFSYDVKMKEKGDIPEGYSVSREKKERFSLILESASTNQTSMYLCASSLTPGRPFSYEQYFGPGTRLTVT.

This clonotype was recorded at least ten times. The rearrangement uses TRBV30 and TRBJ1-1, with a possible D match to TRBD1 (6 bases). The CDR3 is 17 residues long. Trimming stripped 3 bases from V and 1 base from J, with 21 bases between. CDR1 GTSNPN and CDR2 SVGIG come from the germline V gene (reference sequence). CDR3 coding DNA: TGTGCCTGGAGCCTACAGGGCCCCTGGCTAAGGAACACTGAAGCTTTCTTT. This gives the protein CAWSLQGPWLRNTEAFF.

This clonotype has just a few counts. The chain employs TRBV7-9 and TRBJ1-2, with D perhaps TRBD1 (6 bases). This CDR3 has 15 amino acids. Germline V gene lookup returns CDR1 SEHNR and CDR2 FQNEAQ (reference sequence). Trimming shortened V by 5 bases and J by 5 bases, and 18 bases separated the two germline ends. CDR3 loop: CASSMGVDSLYGYTF. CDR3 nucleotide sequence: TGTGCCAGCAGCATGGGGGTGGACAGCCTGTATGGCTACACCTTC. The variable domain in full, completed from reference TRBV7-9 and TRBJ1-2, reads DTGVSQNPRHKITKRGQNVTFRCDPISEHNRLYWYRQTLGQGPEFLTYFQNEAQLEKSRLLSDRFSAERPKGSFSTLEIQRTEQGDSAMYLCASSMGVDSLYGYTFGSGTRLTVV.